These T cell receptor beta chains were read from a single sample in a study of blood T cell repertoires in COVID-19. The assay was immunoSEQ multiplex PCR, and TCRdb's table has in-frame clones only and misses some. The table lists about 240,000 clones, about 80% of them singletons. Sequencing was performed on peripheral blood. Receptors were obtained from a woman over 75 with acute or convalescent COVID-19. The CDR3 runs from the conserved cysteine through the conserved F or W.

j_gene,v_gene,CDR3aa
TRBJ1-1,TRBV3-1/TRBV3-2,CASSQGTGNTEAFF
TRBJ1-2,TRBV27,CAVKGGNYGYTF
TRBJ1-4,TRBV11-2,CASSSPGQGFNEKLFF
TRBJ2-2,TRBV5-1,CASRVSNRAWNTGELFF
TRBJ2-7,TRBV5-5,CASSRGLAISYEQYF
TRBJ1-5,TRBV28,CASSPRQYSNQPQHF
TRBJ1-2,TRBV6-1,CASSERGIGYTF
TRBJ1-4,TRBV28,CASSSGGQGYEKLFF
TRBJ2-7,TRBV9,CASSAALGGEQYF
TRBJ2-2,TRBV9,CASSVGSWAVTGELFF
TRBJ1-1,TRBV24-1,CATSDTYGGAGAFF
TRBJ2-2,TRBV7-2,CASSSQGAANTGELFF
TRBJ2-3,TRBV6-5,CASSPRQDTQYF
TRBJ1-4,TRBV7-2,CASSAGGGNEKLFF
TRBJ2-3,TRBV2,CASRTSGGAADTQYF
TRBJ2-7,TRBV27,CASSLLDRRNEQYF
TRBJ2-4,TRBV3-1/TRBV3-2,CASSQDGGAFAKNIQYF
TRBJ2-1,TRBV19,CASSRGSGGYNEQFF
TRBJ1-2,TRBV28,CASSLIGNYGYTF
TRBJ1-1,TRBV5-5,CASSNDRGRTEAFF
TRBJ2-2,TRBV10-1,CASSDGGTGELFF
TRBJ2-5,TRBV4-1,CASSQGPAGGQETQYF
TRBJ1-2,TRBV3-1/TRBV3-2,CASSRGDGYTF
TRBJ2-1,TRBV28,CASSLTPRGEQFF
TRBJ2-1,TRBV5-1,CASSLLGGYDEQFF
TRBJ1-4,TRBV6-5,CASRGRGREKLFF
TRBJ1-2,TRBV18,CASSPPTVNYGYTF
TRBJ1-3,TRBV3-1/TRBV3-2,CASSQASDTIYF
TRBJ2-2,TRBV15,CATSRPDLLTGELFF
TRBJ2-5,TRBV5-1,CASSLWGEETQYF
TRBJ2-4,TRBV18,CASSPDTPFQYF
TRBJ2-1,TRBV18,CASTGQQGSYNEQFF
TRBJ2-1,TRBV5-8,CASSWGTGRNEQFF
TRBJ2-1,TRBV3-1/TRBV3-2,CASSLQGSGGTYNEQFF
TRBJ2-2,TRBV12-3/TRBV12-4,CASGRRETGELFF
TRBJ2-2,TRBV3-1/TRBV3-2,CASSQVLGAGSNTGELFF
TRBJ1-1,TRBV6-2/TRBV6-3,CASSSPSARGGPGGLNTEAFF
TRBJ2-1,TRBV9,CAGSGGSLGEQFF
TRBJ1-2,TRBV9,CASSVRDRDGGYTF
TRBJ1-5,TRBV7-8,CASSLRGGAYQPQHF
TRBJ2-3,TRBV10-2,CASSVGGSTDTQYF
TRBJ2-2,TRBV18,CASSPGQGGTGELFF
TRBJ1-2,TRBV2,CASSGTYRNYGYTF
TRBJ2-7,TRBV25-1,CASRNTGGRSYEQYF
TRBJ2-2,TRBV7-3,CASSRDRANTGELFF
TRBJ1-5,TRBV10-3,CAIRGIGTGSDSNQPQHF
TRBJ2-2,TRBV3-1/TRBV3-2,CASSSGGGTGELFF
TRBJ2-3,TRBV5-1,CASSTGLSTDTQYF
TRBJ1-1,TRBV5-1,CASSLVTGLSTEAFF